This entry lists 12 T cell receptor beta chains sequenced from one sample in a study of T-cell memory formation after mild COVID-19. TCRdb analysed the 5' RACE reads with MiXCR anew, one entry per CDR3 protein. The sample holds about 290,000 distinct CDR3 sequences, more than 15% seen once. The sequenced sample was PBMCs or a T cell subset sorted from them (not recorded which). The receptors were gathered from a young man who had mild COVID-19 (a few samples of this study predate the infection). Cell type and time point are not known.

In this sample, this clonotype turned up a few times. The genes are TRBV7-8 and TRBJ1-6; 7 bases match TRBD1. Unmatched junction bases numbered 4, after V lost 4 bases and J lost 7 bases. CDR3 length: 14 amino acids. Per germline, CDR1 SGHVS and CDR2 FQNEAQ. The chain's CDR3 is CASSSLTGNSPLHF. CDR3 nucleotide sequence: TGTGCCAGCAGCTCATTGACAGGGAATTCACCCCTCCACTTT.

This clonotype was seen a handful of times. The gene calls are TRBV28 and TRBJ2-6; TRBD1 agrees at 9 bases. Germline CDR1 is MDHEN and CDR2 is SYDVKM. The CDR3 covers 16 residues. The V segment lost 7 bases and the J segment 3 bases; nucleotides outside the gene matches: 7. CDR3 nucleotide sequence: TGTGCCAGCACCGGGACAGGGTTCATTGGGGCCAACGTCCTGACTTTC. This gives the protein CASTGTGFIGANVLTF.

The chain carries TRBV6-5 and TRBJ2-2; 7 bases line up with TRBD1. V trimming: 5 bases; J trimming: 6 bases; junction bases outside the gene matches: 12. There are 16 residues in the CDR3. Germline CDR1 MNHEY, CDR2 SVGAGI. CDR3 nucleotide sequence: TGTGCCAGCAGTAGGAAAGGGGGCGCGGGTCCCGGGGAGCTGTTTTTT. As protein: CASSRKGGAGPGELFF.

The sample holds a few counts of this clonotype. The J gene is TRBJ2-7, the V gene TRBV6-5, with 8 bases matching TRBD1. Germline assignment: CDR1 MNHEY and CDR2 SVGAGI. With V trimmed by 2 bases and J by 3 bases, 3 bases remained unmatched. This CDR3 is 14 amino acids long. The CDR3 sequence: CASSYGRGLYEQYF. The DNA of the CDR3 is TGTGCCAGCAGTTACGGCAGGGGGCTCTACGAGCAGTACTTC.

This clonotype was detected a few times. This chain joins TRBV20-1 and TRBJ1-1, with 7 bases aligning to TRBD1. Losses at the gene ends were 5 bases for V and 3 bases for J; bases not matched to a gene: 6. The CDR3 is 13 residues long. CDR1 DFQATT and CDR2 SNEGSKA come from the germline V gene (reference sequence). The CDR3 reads CSARGGQHTEAFF. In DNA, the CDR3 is TGCAGTGCTCGAGGGGGACAGCACACTGAAGCTTTCTTT.

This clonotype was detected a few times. Here the CDR3 DNA reads TGCGCCAGCAGCTTTGGCAGGGAGTTCAACGAGCAGTACTTC. Amino acid sequence: CASSFGREFNEQYF. The chain recombines TRBV5-1 with TRBJ2-7; D is possibly TRBD1 or TRBD2 (5 bases each). CDR3 size: 14 residues. Between the trimmed V and J ends, which lost 2 bases and 5 bases, there was a span of 14 bases. Germline V gene data show CDR1 as SGHRS and CDR2 as YFSETQ.

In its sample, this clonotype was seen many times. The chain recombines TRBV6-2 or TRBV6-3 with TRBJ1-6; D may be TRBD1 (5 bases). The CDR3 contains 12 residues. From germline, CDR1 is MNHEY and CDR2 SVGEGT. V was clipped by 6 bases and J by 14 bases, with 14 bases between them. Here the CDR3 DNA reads TGTGCCAGCAGCCATGCCAGGGCTACCCTCCACTTT. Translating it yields CASSHARATLHF.

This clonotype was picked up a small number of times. For the CDR3, the DNA is TGTGCCAGCTCCGGGGCTCCAAACGGGGATACGCAGTATTTT. Protein: CASSGAPNGDTQYF. The chain has TRBV7-3 and TRBJ2-3; D may correspond to TRBD1 or TRBD2 (5 bases each). In germline, CDR1 is SGHTA, CDR2 FQGTGA. This CDR3 has 14 residues. V was trimmed by 8 bases and J by 6 bases, leaving 18 bases between them.

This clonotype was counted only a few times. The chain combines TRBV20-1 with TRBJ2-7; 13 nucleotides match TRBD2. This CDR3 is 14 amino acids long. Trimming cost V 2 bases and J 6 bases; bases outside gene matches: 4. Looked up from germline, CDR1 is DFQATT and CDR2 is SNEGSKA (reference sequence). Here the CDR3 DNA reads TGCAGTGCTAGAACTAGCGGGGGGGCCTCCGAGCAGTACTTC. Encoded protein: CSARTSGGASEQYF.

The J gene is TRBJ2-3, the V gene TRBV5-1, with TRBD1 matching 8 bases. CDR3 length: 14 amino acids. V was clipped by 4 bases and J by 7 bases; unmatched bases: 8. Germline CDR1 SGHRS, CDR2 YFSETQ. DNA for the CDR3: TGCGCCAGCAGCACGGACAGGGCCGGCAATACGCAGTATTTT. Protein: CASSTDRAGNTQYF.

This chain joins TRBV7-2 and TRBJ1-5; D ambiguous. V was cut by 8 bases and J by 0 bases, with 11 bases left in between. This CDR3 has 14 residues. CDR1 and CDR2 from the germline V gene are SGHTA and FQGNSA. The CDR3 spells CASSGLNSNQPQHF. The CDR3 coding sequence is TGTGCCAGCTCCGGACTTAATAGCAATCAGCCCCAGCATTTT.

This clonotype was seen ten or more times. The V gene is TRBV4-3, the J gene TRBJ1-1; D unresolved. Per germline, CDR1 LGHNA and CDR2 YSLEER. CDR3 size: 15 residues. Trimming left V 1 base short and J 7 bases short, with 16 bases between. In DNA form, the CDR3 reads TGCGCCAGCAGCCAAGGATCGGGGTTCAGTAGTGAAGCTTTCTTT. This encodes CASSQGSGFSSEAFF.